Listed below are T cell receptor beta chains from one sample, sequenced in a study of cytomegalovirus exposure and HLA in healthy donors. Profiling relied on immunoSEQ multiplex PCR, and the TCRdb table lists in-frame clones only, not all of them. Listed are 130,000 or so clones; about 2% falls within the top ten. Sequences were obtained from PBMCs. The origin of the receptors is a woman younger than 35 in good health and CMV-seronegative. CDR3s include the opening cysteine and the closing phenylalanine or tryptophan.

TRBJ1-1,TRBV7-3,CASSGDRRAIKAFF
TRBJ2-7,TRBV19,CASSIYGTGSSYEQYF
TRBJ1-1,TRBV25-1,CASSERRGSTEAFF
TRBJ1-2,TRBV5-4,CASLSDRELYGYTF
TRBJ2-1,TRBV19,CASSIRGYNEQFF
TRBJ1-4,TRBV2,CAGRTGVNEKLFF
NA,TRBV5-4,CASSPPPGSRDSYEQYF
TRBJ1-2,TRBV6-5,CASKPQINYGYTF
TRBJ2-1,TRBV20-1,CSARESLGQFF
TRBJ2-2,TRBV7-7,CASSLASGVTGELFF
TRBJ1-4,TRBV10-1,CASSEHQGYGGEKLFF
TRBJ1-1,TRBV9,CASSVDGGNTEAFF
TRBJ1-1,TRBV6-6,CASRGGPHTEAFF
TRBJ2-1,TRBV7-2,CASSLGGSRNEQFF
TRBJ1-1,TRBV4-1,CASSQGTGRSTEAFF
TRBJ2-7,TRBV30,CAWSGGTSGRFSYEQYF
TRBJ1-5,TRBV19,CASSTQGGSNQPQHF
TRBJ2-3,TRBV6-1,CASSYPVGADTQYF
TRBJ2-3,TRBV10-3,CAIQREGGDTQYF
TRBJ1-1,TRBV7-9,CASTHRDTAWAFF
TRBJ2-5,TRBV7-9,CASSTRGSQETQYF
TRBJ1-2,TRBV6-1,CASSDAGNYGYTF
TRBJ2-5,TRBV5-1,CASSLNRVQETQYF
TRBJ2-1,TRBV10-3,CAISEYAANSYNEQFF
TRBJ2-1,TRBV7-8,CASSFWGVDEQFF
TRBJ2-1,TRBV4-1,CASRPGLAGGPHEQFF
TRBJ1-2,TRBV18,CASSITRRSTNYGYTF
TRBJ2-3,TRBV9,CASSVAPVAGGPRGDTQYF
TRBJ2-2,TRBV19,CASSIDPLGRAHTGELFF
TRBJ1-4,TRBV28,CASSEGTGLEKLFF
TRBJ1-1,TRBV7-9,CASSFDAGGARAFF
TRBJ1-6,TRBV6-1,CASRRSGSSPLHF
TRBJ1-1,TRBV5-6,CASTRGGRNTEAFF
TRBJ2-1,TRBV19,CASSINQRGGYSEQFF
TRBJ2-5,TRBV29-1,CSYNGAEETQYF
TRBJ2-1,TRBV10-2,CASNLAGDYNEQFF
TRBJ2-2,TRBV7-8,CASSPRLAGVLTGELFF
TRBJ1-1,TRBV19,CASSGGYRGEAFF
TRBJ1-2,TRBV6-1,CASARYEFNYGYTF
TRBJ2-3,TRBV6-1,CASSDPSRTSTDTQYF
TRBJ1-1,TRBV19,CASSYREYGTEAFF
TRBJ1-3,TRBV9,CASSVDNSGNTIYF